These 8 T cell receptor beta chains originate from one sample sequenced in a study of blood T cells in healthy people across ages. Using a J-beta primer mix together with a sample-barcoded 5' primer, a second PCR was run for roughly 7 to 11 cycles. Using its own MiXCR run on the 5' RACE reads, TCRdb lists one record per CDR3 protein. Among around 780,000 distinct CDR3 sequences listed, roughly 26% were seen once. This same sample was also taken into another study, of T cells of mothers and their children.

The sample taken for sequencing was blood. Receptors were obtained from a boy aged 10-17 years in good health.

The gene calls are TRBV4-2 and TRBJ1-4; a weak D match, TRBD1 (5 bases). Trimming shortened V by 3 bases and J by 2 bases, and 10 bases separated the two germline ends. This CDR3 has 15 amino acids. The germline V gene has CDR1 LGHNA and CDR2 YNFKEQ. CDR3 in amino acids: CASSHPKGTNEKLFF. Written as DNA, the CDR3 is TGTGCCAGCAGCCATCCAAAGGGGACTAATGAAAAACTGTTTTTT.

The gene calls are TRBV2 and TRBJ1-5; D is unresolved. From germline, CDR1 is SNHLY and CDR2 FYNNEI. The V and J ends lost 4 bases and 4 bases respectively, with 17 bases between them. The CDR3 contains 16 residues. Written as DNA, the CDR3 is TGTGCCAGCAGTGGCGAGAGTATAGGGTTTAATCAGCCCCAGCATTTT. It codes for CASSGESIGFNQPQHF.

Comment on this clonotype: A junction end diverges from the germline sequence, so it may reflect a read error. The chain is built from TRBV20-1 and TRBJ2-5, with D tentatively TRBD2 (5 bases). The CDR3 has 15 residues. Germline assignment: CDR1 DFQATT and CDR2 SNEGSKA (reference sequence). The CDR3 DNA is TGCAGTGCAAAACCGGGATCTAAACTTCAAGAGACTCAGTACTTC. It specifies CSAKPGSKLQETQYF.

J is TRBJ2-3 and V is TRBV9, with a tentative D call TRBD1 (8 bases). The CDR3 has 15 residues. V lost 4 bases and J 3 bases, leaving 15 bases between the germline ends. Germline V CDR1 and CDR2: SGDLS, YYNGEE. This chain's CDR3 is CASSPQQGGTDTQYF. CDR3 sequence (DNA): TGTGCCAGCAGCCCCCAACAGGGGGGGACAGATACGCAGTATTTT.

The rearrangement links TRBV12-3 or TRBV12-4 to TRBJ1-4; D remains ambiguous. The V end was cut by 7 bases, the J end by 4 bases, with 16 bases between. The CDR3 is made up of 15 amino acids. CDR3 nucleotide sequence: TGTGCCAGCACCTCCGGTCTCTCTAATAATGAAAAACTGTTTTTT. It codes for CASTSGLSNNEKLFF.

This clonotype was picked up a small number of times. V gene TRBV6-5 combines with J gene TRBJ2-1, with TRBD2 identical over 9 bases. The CDR3 is 15 amino acids. Germline values: CDR1 MNHEY, CDR2 SVGAGI. V lost 2 bases, J lost 7 bases, and 6 bases stayed unmatched. The CDR3, as DNA: TGTGCCAGCAGTTACGCGGCGGGGGGGCCAAATGAGCAGTTCTTC. Its translation is CASSYAAGGPNEQFF.

The V call is TRBV9, the J call TRBJ2-1; TRBD2 aligns across 12 bases. V lost 0 bases and J lost 10; bases outside the gene matches: 8. CDR3 length equals 16 residues. Germline values: CDR1 SGDLS, CDR2 YYNGEE. The CDR3 loop reads CASSVVGLAGGVEQFF. The DNA of the CDR3 is TGTGCCAGCAGCGTAGTAGGTCTAGCGGGGGGGGTCGAGCAGTTCTTC.

The chain has TRBV5-5 and TRBJ2-7, with D perhaps being TRBD1 or TRBD2 (5 bases each). The CDR3 contains 13 residues. The V end lost 9 bases, the J end lost 3 bases, and 16 bases lay between the germline ends. CDR1 and CDR2 from the germline V gene are SGHKS and YYEKEE (reference sequence). The CDR3, as DNA: TGTGCCAACAGTAGGCCGGGGCTCTACGAGCAGTACTTC. It codes for CANSRPGLYEQYF.